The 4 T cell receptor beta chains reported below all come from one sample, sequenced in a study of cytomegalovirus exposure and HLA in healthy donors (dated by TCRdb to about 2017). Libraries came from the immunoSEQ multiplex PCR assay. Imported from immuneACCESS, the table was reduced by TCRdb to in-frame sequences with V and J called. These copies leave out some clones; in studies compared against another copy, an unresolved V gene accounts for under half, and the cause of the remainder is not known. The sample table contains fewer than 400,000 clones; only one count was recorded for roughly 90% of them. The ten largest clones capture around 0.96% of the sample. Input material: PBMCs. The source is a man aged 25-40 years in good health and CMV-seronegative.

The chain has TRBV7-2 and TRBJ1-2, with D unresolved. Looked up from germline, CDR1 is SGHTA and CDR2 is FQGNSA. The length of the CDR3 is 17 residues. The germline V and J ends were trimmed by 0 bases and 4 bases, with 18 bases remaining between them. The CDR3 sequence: CASSLARMRVDAYGYTF. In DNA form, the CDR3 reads TGTGCCAGCAGCTTAGCGCGAATGAGGGTCGATGCCTATGGCTACACCTTC.

The CDR3 DNA sequence: TGTGCCAGCAGCTTAGTGGCGGGGGCAACTAATGAAAAACTGTTTTTT. Translation: CASSLVAGATNEKLFF. This chain links TRBV7-6 with TRBJ1-4, with TRBD1 as a possible D gene (5 bases). With 1 base removed from V and 0 bases from J, the gap between germline ends came to 9 bases. The CDR3 length is 16 residues. The germline V gene has CDR1 SGHVS and CDR2 FNYEAQ.

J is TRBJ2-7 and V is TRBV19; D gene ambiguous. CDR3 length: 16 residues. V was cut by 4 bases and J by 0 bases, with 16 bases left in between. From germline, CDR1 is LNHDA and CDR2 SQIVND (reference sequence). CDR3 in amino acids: CASSRELTRSSYEQYF. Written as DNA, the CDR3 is TGTGCCAGTAGTAGAGAGCTTACCCGGAGCTCCTACGAGCAGTACTTC.

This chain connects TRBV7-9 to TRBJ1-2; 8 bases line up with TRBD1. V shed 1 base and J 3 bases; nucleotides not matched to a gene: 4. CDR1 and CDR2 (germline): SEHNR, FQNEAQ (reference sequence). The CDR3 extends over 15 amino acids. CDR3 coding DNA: TGTGCCAGCAGCTTAGTTTCAGGGGGCGACTATGGCTACACCTTC. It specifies CASSLVSGGDYGYTF.